The clone carrying this TCR beta chain was seen ten or more times. These data come from a study of T cells in Graves' hyperthyroidism and ophthalmopathy. Amplified TCR beta CDR3 regions derived from RNA transcripts. The primer set for the first-round RT-PCR of the TCR CDR3 was HTBI. TCRdb fed the multiplex PCR reads into MiXCR, producing one record per CDR3 protein. The repertoire holds about 360,000 distinct CDR3 sequences, with about 13% as singletons. Germline CDR1 and CDR2: SGHKS and YYEKEE (reference sequence). Trimming pared 3 bases from V and 4 bases from J, leaving 12 bases between. This CDR3 comprises 14 residues.

The V gene is TRBV5-5, the J gene TRBJ2-3, with D unresolved. This clonotype originated in a woman under 30 with Graves' hyperthyroidism. The sample comprised blood. The CDR3 sequence: CASSSWNSPDTQYF. The CDR3 DNA follows: TGTGCCAGCAGCTCCTGGAATAGTCCAGATACGCAGTATTTT.